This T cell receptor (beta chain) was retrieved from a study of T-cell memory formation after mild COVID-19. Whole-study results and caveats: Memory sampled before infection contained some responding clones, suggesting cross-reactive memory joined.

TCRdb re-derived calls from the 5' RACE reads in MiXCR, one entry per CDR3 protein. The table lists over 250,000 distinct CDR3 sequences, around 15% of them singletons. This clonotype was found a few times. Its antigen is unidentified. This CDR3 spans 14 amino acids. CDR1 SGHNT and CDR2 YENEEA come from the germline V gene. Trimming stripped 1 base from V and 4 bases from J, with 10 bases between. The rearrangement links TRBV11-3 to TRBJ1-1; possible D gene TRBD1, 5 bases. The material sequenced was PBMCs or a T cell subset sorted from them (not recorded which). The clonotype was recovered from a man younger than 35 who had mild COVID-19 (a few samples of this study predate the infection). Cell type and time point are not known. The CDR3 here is CASSLAGGSTEAFF. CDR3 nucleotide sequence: TGTGCCAGCAGCTTAGCTGGGGGGAGCACTGAAGCTTTCTTT.